The next 12 T cell receptor beta chains were all read from a single sample in a study of tumor-infiltrating lymphocytes in primary liver carcinoma. Blood RNA was derived from unsorted whole blood, and germline DNA was extracted too. Total RNA amounting to around 450 ng was the source from which TCR beta cDNA was made with a constant-region primer. Modified slightly, ARM-PCR produced TCR beta libraries over three nested multiplex PCR rounds. Researchers ran the first two PCR rounds for 9 to 10 cycles each with TRBV1-TRBV30 forward primers and a C-beta reverse primer. TCRdb reprocessed the multiplex PCR reads via MiXCR and lists one record per CDR3 protein. The sample yields fewer than 350,000 distinct CDR3 sequences, 60% to 80% seen once. The sequenced sample was peripheral blood. The receptors were sampled from a middle-aged man with primary liver carcinoma and hepatitis B virus infection.

In this sample, this clonotype turned up once. A read error is possible here, since a much larger clone lies one base away. The chain couples TRBV5-4 to TRBJ1-1; TRBD1 might be the D (5 bases). Germline assignment: CDR1 SGHNT and CDR2 YYREEE (reference sequence). V lost 6 bases and J 1 base, leaving 10 bases between the germline ends. This CDR3 has 13 amino acids. CDR3 bases: TGTGCCAGCATCGAGACAGCGAACACTGAAGCTTTCTTT. Translation: CASIETANTEAFF.

V gene TRBV5-1 combines with J gene TRBJ2-7, with 8 bases aligning to TRBD2. Germline CDR1 and CDR2: SGHRS and YFSETQ. CDR3 length: 16 amino acids. V lost 0 bases and J lost 0; bases outside the gene matches: 5. CDR3 loop: CASSLGLAGSSYEQYF. The CDR3 DNA is TGCGCCAGCAGCTTGGGTCTAGCGGGCAGCTCCTACGAGCAGTACTTC.

To note about this clonotype: The junction does not match germline at one end; this may be a read error. The V gene is TRBV10-2, the J gene TRBJ1-5; TRBD1 agrees at 7 bases. The CDR3 is 14 residues long. CDR1 and CDR2 (germline): WSHSY, SAAADI. The CDR3 nucleotides read TGCGCCAGCAGGCCTCAGGGGGAGAATCAACCCCAGCATTTT. It specifies CASRPQGENQPQHF.

Turning to this clonotype: Just one base apart from a much larger clone, this may be a read error. V usage is TRBV5-1 and J usage is TRBJ2-7; 9 bases are a match to TRBD2. CDR1 SGHRS and CDR2 YFSETQ come from the germline V gene. The length of the CDR3 is 14 residues. Written as DNA, the CDR3 is TGCGCCAACAGCTTGGGTAGCGGGAGTCCCGAGCAGTACTTC. It codes for CANSLGSGSPEQYF. The full variable domain, with the rest looked up from reference TRBV5-1 and TRBJ2-7, is KAGVTQTPRYLIKTRGQQVTLSCSPISGHRSVSWYQQTPGQGLQFLFEYFSETQRNKGNFPGRFSGRQFSNSRSEMNVSTLELGDSALYLCANSLGSGSPEQYFGPGTRLTVT.

Of note for this clonotype: A much larger clone lies a single base off, so this may be a read error. The chain carries TRBV6-1 and TRBJ2-7, with 7 nucleotides matching TRBD1. This CDR3 is built from 14 residues. Germline V gene lookup returns CDR1 MNHNS and CDR2 SASEGT. Here the CDR3 DNA reads TGTGCCAGCAGGAGGACAGGAGCCCTCTACGGGCAGTACTTC. The encoded protein is CASRRTGALYGQYF.

This clonotype has a count of ten or more. V is TRBV29-1 and J is TRBJ2-3; D remains unclear. Germline V gene lookup returns CDR1 SQVTM and CDR2 ANQGSEA. V shed 0 bases and J shed 2 bases, with 12 bases lying between them. CDR3 length: 15 residues. DNA of the CDR3: TGCAGCGTTGAAGAGGGTGGAGTGGTCACAGATACGCAGTATTTT. Its protein is CSVEEGGVVTDTQYF.

Details on this clonotype: One end of the junction is discordant with germline, which a read error may explain. The rearrangement links TRBV4-2 to TRBJ2-2; D is perhaps TRBD2 (5 bases). Germline V gene sequence: CDR1 LGHNA, CDR2 YNFKEQ. CDR3 length equals 15 residues. The CDR3 region has the DNA TGTGCCAGCACCCAAGTGGGCGGACTCACCGGGGAGCTGTTTTTT. It translates to CASTQVGGLTGELFF.

Notes on this clonotype: A read error may be the cause here, since a much bigger clone is one base away. The rearrangement uses TRBV6-2 or TRBV6-3 and TRBJ2-7; D not certain. Germline V CDR1 and CDR2: MNHEY, SVGEGT. This CDR3 contains 13 residues. The CDR3 nucleotides read TGTGCCAGCAGTCCGTTTGAAACGAATGAGCAGTGCTTC. This translates into CASSPFETNEQCF.

This clonotype showed up just a few times. The chain has TRBV5-6 and TRBJ1-2; unclear D gene. Germline loops: CDR1 SGHDT, CDR2 YYEEEE. The CDR3 runs 13 residues. The V gene lost 4 bases and the J gene lost 0 bases, with 7 bases spanning the gap. Written as DNA, the CDR3 is TGTGCCAGCAGCCTCCGTGCTAACTATGGCTACACCTTC. Its translation is CASSLRANYGYTF.

The chain carries TRBV6-2 or TRBV6-3 and TRBJ2-1, with 7 bases aligning to TRBD1. V trimming: 6 bases; J trimming: 0 bases; junction bases outside the gene matches: 8. The CDR3 extends over 16 amino acids. From germline, CDR1 is MNHEY and CDR2 SVGEGT. The DNA of the CDR3 is TGTGCCAGCAGCTGCCGACAGGGTCACTCCTACAATGAGCAGTTCTTC. It yields the protein CASSCRQGHSYNEQFF.

This clonotype was recorded at least ten times. The rearrangement uses TRBV25-1 and TRBJ2-3; D is ambiguous. CDR1 and CDR2 from the germline V gene are MGHDK and SYGVNS. V lost 6 bases and J 4 bases, leaving 8 bases between the germline ends. CDR3 length: 12 amino acids. The CDR3 DNA follows: TGTGCCAGCAGCTCGATCCCAGATACGCAGTATTTT. This gives the protein CASSSIPDTQYF.

This clonotype turned up a few times. Just one base apart from a much larger clone, this may be a read error. The genes are TRBV12-3 or TRBV12-4 and TRBJ2-3; D not resolved. The CDR3 has 11 residues. The CDR3 loop reads CDSSGKDTQYF. CDR3 sequence (DNA): TGTGACAGCAGTGGAAAAGATACGCAGTATTTT.